Shown below are 28 T cell receptor beta chains from a single sample sequenced in a study of shared clonotypes between healthy human individuals. Clones were read by immunoSEQ multiplex PCR, and TCRdb kept only the in-frame ones, dropping some. The sample carries 2 million to 2.5 million clones, approximately 93% recorded once. Sequenced: naive CD4+ T cells from PBMCs. Subset here: CD45RA+ positively selected. All receptors come from a man aged 18 to 30 in good health. Some clones in this sample may be carry-over from other donors' samples.

CDR3 residues: CASSDDRAREKLFF. The DNA for the CDR3 is TGTGCCAGCAGTGATGACAGGGCCCGTGAAAAACTGTTTTTT. The chain carries TRBV6-1 and TRBJ1-4, with 7 bases fitting TRBD1. The CDR3 has 14 residues. Germline CDR1 MNHNS, CDR2 SASEGT. Trimming cost V 3 bases and J 7 bases; bases outside gene matches: 5.

Only a few counts were recorded for this clone. The rearrangement joins TRBV4-1 to TRBJ2-5; a weak D match, TRBD1 (5 bases). CDR1 is MGHRA, CDR2 YSYEKL, per germline. This CDR3 region has 14 residues. The V end was cut by 0 bases, the J end by 1 base, with 6 bases between. The CDR3 DNA reads TGCGCCAGCAGCCAAGAAAGGGGCCAAGAGACCCAGTACTTC. Encoded protein: CASSQERGQETQYF.

The rearrangement uses TRBV15 and TRBJ2-7; maybe TRBD1 (5 bases). Germline CDR1 is LNHNV and CDR2 is YYDKDF (reference sequence). V lost 1 base and J 12 bases, leaving 13 bases between the germline ends. The CDR3 has 12 residues. Here the CDR3 DNA reads TGTGCCACCAGCAGAGCTGACAGCTCGCCGTACTTC. Amino acid sequence: CATSRADSSPYF. The whole variable domain, filled in from reference TRBV15 and TRBJ2-7, reads DAMVIQNPRYQVTQFGKPVTLSCSQTLNHNVMYWYQQKSSQAPKLLFHYYDKDFNNEADTPDNFQSRRPNTSFCFLDIRSPGLGDTAMYLCATSRADSSPYFGPGTRLTVT.

The J gene is TRBJ2-7, the V gene TRBV28; D remains unclear. Looked up from germline, CDR1 is MDHEN and CDR2 is SYDVKM. Trimming pared 6 bases from V and 1 base from J, leaving 13 bases between. The CDR3 is 14 amino acids. CDR3 nucleotides: TGTGCCAGCAGCCAGGCCTTTCGATCCTACGAGCAGTACTTC. Protein sequence: CASSQAFRSYEQYF.

The J gene is TRBJ1-5, the V gene TRBV6-1; D might be TRBD1 (6 bases). Germline V CDR1 and CDR2: MNHNS, SASEGT. V gave up 0 bases and J gave up 4 bases, with 16 bases separating them. This CDR3 contains 17 residues. DNA for the CDR3: TGTGCCAGCAGTGAAGCTGGGGGACAAACGGGAAATCAGCCCCAGCATTTT. It codes for CASSEAGGQTGNQPQHF.

This chain uses TRBV4-2 with TRBJ1-1, with 8 bases matching TRBD1. Germline CDR1 reads LGHNA; CDR2 reads YNFKEQ. V lost 4 bases and J lost 4; bases outside the gene matches: 11. The CDR3 contains 16 residues. For the CDR3, the DNA is TGTGCCAGCAGCCCTTTCAGGGGGCGCGGGAGCACTGAAGCTTTCTTT. Encoded protein: CASSPFRGRGSTEAFF.

The rearrangement joins TRBV11-2 to TRBJ2-3; maybe TRBD2 (5 bases). The CDR3 consists of 15 residues. Per germline, CDR1 SGHAT and CDR2 FQNNGV. Between the trimmed V and J ends, which lost 4 bases and 3 bases, there was a span of 14 bases. CDR3 amino acids: CASSSPAGITDTQYF. CDR3 DNA sequence: TGTGCCAGCAGCTCACCAGCCGGGATTACAGATACGCAGTATTTT.

The chain combines TRBV6-6 with TRBJ2-2; perhaps TRBD1 as D (8 bases). Per the germline V gene, CDR1 is MNHNY and CDR2 is SVGAGI (reference sequence). Trimming took off 2 bases at V and 4 bases at J, with 14 bases between the two ends. This CDR3 spans 16 amino acids. Written as DNA, the CDR3 is TGTGCCAGCAGTTACCTAACAGGGGGGGGCACCGGGGAGCTGTTTTTT. Its protein product is CASSYLTGGGTGELFF.

The chain links TRBV5-1 to TRBJ2-1; D is uncertain. The CDR3 spans 13 residues. Germline V gene lookup returns CDR1 SGHRS and CDR2 YFSETQ. V lost 1 base, J lost 7 bases, and 9 bases lay in between. The DNA for the CDR3 is TGCGCCAGCAGCTTGAGAGCGAGAAATGAGCAGTTCTTC. Its translation: CASSLRARNEQFF.

V gene TRBV7-3 combines with J gene TRBJ2-1; D might be TRBD2 (5 bases). The CDR3 loop spans 16 amino acids. From germline, CDR1 is SGHTA and CDR2 FQGTGA. With 0 bases removed from V and 2 bases from J, the gap between germline ends came to 11 bases. As DNA, the CDR3 is TGTGCCAGCAGCTTAACGGCGGGCTATACCTACAATGAGCAGTTCTTC. Amino acid sequence: CASSLTAGYTYNEQFF.

V usage is TRBV29-1 and J usage is TRBJ2-3; D might be TRBD1 (8 bases). Trimming stripped 3 bases from V and 2 bases from J, with 27 bases between. CDR1 is SQVTM and CDR2 is ANQGSEA in the germline V gene. The CDR3 length is 19 residues. The CDR3 region is CSVDSTGGLAGVSTDTQYF. As DNA, the CDR3 is TGCAGCGTTGACTCTACAGGGGGTCTGGCGGGGGTGTCCACAGATACGCAGTATTTT.

The V and J genes are TRBV6-1 and TRBJ2-1, with 12 bases lining up with TRBD1. The germline V gene encodes CDR1 MNHNS and CDR2 SASEGT. The length of the CDR3 is 15 residues. After removal of 5 bases from V and 6 bases from J, the junction contained 5 bases not matched to a gene. Written as DNA, the CDR3 is TGTGCCAGCAGTACGGGACAGGGGGCTTTCAATGAGCAGTTCTTC. Its translation is CASSTGQGAFNEQFF.

This clone occurred a few times. Other DNA sequences from this sample encode an identical CDR3 as well. The gene calls are TRBV5-1 and TRBJ1-2; perhaps TRBD1 as D (6 bases). V gave up 1 base and J gave up 2 bases, with 9 bases separating them. CDR1 is SGHRS, CDR2 YFSETQ, per germline. The CDR3 runs to 14 residues. CDR3 coding DNA: TGCGCCAGCAGCTTGACTACAGGGAACTATGGCTACACCTTC. It translates to CASSLTTGNYGYTF.

In the case of this clone: This specimen includes other DNA sequences encoding the same CDR3. This chain connects TRBV5-1 to TRBJ1-2; 8 bases agree with TRBD1. CDR1 is SGHRS, CDR2 YFSETQ, per germline. The CDR3 covers 14 residues. V shed 3 bases, J shed 4 bases, and the junction held 5 bases outside the gene matches. The CDR3 sequence: CASSSTGEGYGYTF. CDR3 in DNA: TGCGCCAGCAGCTCGACAGGGGAGGGCTATGGCTACACCTTC.

On this clone itself: The same CDR3 also results from other DNA sequences found in this sample. The V and J genes are TRBV7-2 and TRBJ1-5; D uncertain. V lost 0 bases, J lost 7 bases, and 7 bases lay in between. This CDR3 is built from 13 residues. Germline V gives CDR1 SGHTA, CDR2 FQGNSA. CDR3 in DNA: TGTGCCAGCAGCTTAGCGACCGGGCAGCCCCAGCATTTT. It encodes CASSLATGQPQHF.

The rearrangement joins TRBV5-1 to TRBJ2-7; D is possibly TRBD1 or TRBD2 (6 bases each). Germline CDR1 is SGHRS and CDR2 is YFSETQ. Trimming shortened V by 2 bases and J by 0 bases, and 21 bases separated the two germline ends. The CDR3 has 18 amino acids. CDR3 amino acids: CASSFGGPSGRYSYEQYF. CDR3 DNA sequence: TGCGCCAGCAGCTTCGGGGGCCCGAGCGGCCGTTACTCCTACGAGCAGTACTTC. Variable domain in full (rest from reference TRBV5-1 and TRBJ2-7): KAGVTQTPRYLIKTRGQQVTLSCSPISGHRSVSWYQQTPGQGLQFLFEYFSETQRNKGNFPGRFSGRQFSNSRSEMNVSTLELGDSALYLCASSFGGPSGRYSYEQYFGPGTRLTVT.

The CDR3 nucleotides are TGCAGTGCTCCGGGGGTGCCGGCGCAGTACTTC. Protein product: CSAPGVPAQYF. The V call is TRBV20-1, the J call TRBJ2-7; possibly TRBD2 for D (6 bases). The CDR3 spans 11 residues. V was pared by 5 bases and J by 9 bases, with 14 bases between. CDR1 and CDR2 from the germline V gene are DFQATT and SNEGSKA (reference sequence).

J is TRBJ1-4 and V is TRBV9; D unclear. The germline V and J ends were trimmed by 0 bases and 0 bases, with 3 bases remaining between them. In germline, CDR1 is SGDLS, CDR2 YYNGEE. The CDR3 totals 14 residues. CDR3 region: CASSVVATNEKLFF. For the CDR3, the DNA is TGTGCCAGCAGCGTAGTTGCAACTAATGAAAAACTGTTTTTT. Supplemented by reference TRBV9 and TRBJ1-4, the full variable domain reads DSGVTQTPKHLITATGQRVTLRCSPRSGDLSVYWYQQSLDQGLQFLIQYYNGEERAKGNILERFSAQQFPDLHSELNLSSLELGDSALYFCASSVVATNEKLFFGSGTQLSVL.

This clone was found once. J is TRBJ1-4 and V is TRBV5-5, with TRBD1 identical over 9 bases. This CDR3 region has 14 residues. Looked up from germline, CDR1 is SGHKS and CDR2 is YYEKEE (reference sequence). Unmatched junction bases numbered 2, after V lost 2 bases and J lost 6 bases. The CDR3 region has the DNA TGTGCCAGCAGCTTCTGGACAGGGGATGAAAAACTGTTTTTT. This sequence encodes CASSFWTGDEKLFF.

V gene TRBV5-5 combines with J gene TRBJ2-3; the match to TRBD2 covers 11 bases. The germline V gene has CDR1 SGHKS and CDR2 YYEKEE (reference sequence). This CDR3 is built from 16 residues. With 4 bases clipped from V and 3 bases from J, the junction kept 7 bases outside the gene matches. The CDR3 protein is CASSGPTSGSTDTQYF. The CDR3 region has the DNA TGTGCCAGCAGCGGCCCCACTAGCGGGAGTACAGATACGCAGTATTTT.

This chain joins TRBV5-1 and TRBJ1-4; TRBD1 matches at 7 bases. The CDR3 sequence is 14 residues long. CDR1 and CDR2 from the germline V gene are SGHRS and YFSETQ. V shed 4 bases and J 6 bases; nucleotides not matched to a gene: 6. The CDR3 bases are TGCGCCAGCAGCCCCGGACAGGCAGATGAAAAACTGTTTTTT. Residues: CASSPGQADEKLFF. The full variable domain, its missing parts supplied by reference TRBV5-1 and TRBJ1-4, is KAGVTQTPRYLIKTRGQQVTLSCSPISGHRSVSWYQQTPGQGLQFLFEYFSETQRNKGNFPGRFSGRQFSNSRSEMNVSTLELGDSALYLCASSPGQADEKLFFGSGTQLSVL.

The chain uses TRBV19 and TRBJ1-1; D remains ambiguous. In germline, CDR1 is LNHDA, CDR2 SQIVND (reference sequence). Trimming took off 7 bases at V and 1 base at J, with 22 bases between the two ends. The CDR3 extends over 17 amino acids. CDR3 amino acids: CASIRTAPSNSNTEAFF. In DNA form, the CDR3 reads TGTGCCAGTATCCGGACGGCTCCTTCGAACTCGAACACTGAAGCTTTCTTT.

The chain joins TRBV29-1 to TRBJ2-7, with 11 bases matching TRBD2. The CDR3 consists of 13 residues. Germline V CDR1 and CDR2: SQVTM, ANQGSEA. V trimming: 7 bases; J trimming: 7 bases; junction bases outside the gene matches: 9. In DNA form, the CDR3 reads TGCAGCGCCGCTCCTAGCGGGGGGCAGGAGCAGTACTTC. Its translation: CSAAPSGGQEQYF.

The chain is built from TRBV4-1 and TRBJ2-2; D unclear. This CDR3 has 14 amino acids. The germline V gene has CDR1 MGHRA and CDR2 YSYEKL. V was clipped by 4 bases and J by 0 bases, with 6 bases between them. This chain's CDR3 is CASSRQANTGELFF. CDR3 sequence (DNA): TGCGCCAGCAGCCGCCAGGCGAACACCGGGGAGCTGTTTTTT.

A word on this clone: The same CDR3 arises from other DNA sequences in this sample as well. The rearrangement uses TRBV30 and TRBJ2-3; D remains ambiguous. The germline V and J ends were trimmed by 3 bases and 2 bases, with 6 bases remaining between them. The germline V gene encodes CDR1 GTSNPN and CDR2 SVGIG (reference sequence). This CDR3 is 12 amino acids long. For the CDR3, the DNA is TGTGCCTGGAGCGCTTCCACAGATACGCAGTATTTT. As protein: CAWSASTDTQYF.

This chain links TRBV7-6 with TRBJ2-1; 11 nucleotides align to TRBD2. The CDR3 spans 18 residues. J gave up 1 base and V 0 bases, and 5 bases lay outside the gene matches. Germline CDR1 SGHVS, CDR2 FNYEAQ. In nucleotides, the CDR3 is TGTGCCAGCAGCTTAGCATGGGCTAGCGGGGGGTCCTACAATGAGCAGTTCTTC. Translating gives CASSLAWASGGSYNEQFF.

The genes are TRBV6-6 and TRBJ2-7; 8 nucleotides align to TRBD1. Per germline, CDR1 MNHNY and CDR2 SVGAGI (reference sequence). This CDR3 has 15 amino acids. Trimming at V came to 6 bases and at J to 2 bases, leaving 9 bases not matched to a gene. The CDR3, as DNA: TGTGCCAGCAGCTCGGCGGACAGGGCTACCTACGAGCAGTACTTC. It yields the protein CASSSADRATYEQYF.

This sequence joins TRBV7-2 and TRBJ2-3; the D is unclear. From germline, CDR1 is SGHTA and CDR2 FQGNSA. This CDR3 spans 16 amino acids. The V end lost 1 base, the J end lost 2 bases, and 13 bases lay between the germline ends. CDR3 DNA sequence: TGTGCCAGCAGCTTAGGTGTAAATCCCACCACAGATACGCAGTATTTT. As protein: CASSLGVNPTTDTQYF.